The clone carrying this T cell receptor (beta chain) was counted many times. No antigen is known for it. Documented time point: patch test 3, about 24 weeks after DPC sensitization. Treatment indicated: therapeutic diphenylcyclopropenone sensitization with weekly scalp DPC. Donors, patients with alopecia ranging from 18 to 70 years old and judged suitable for DPC, provided samples. The sample belongs to a study of human T cells and chemical hapten exposure. In the study overall: The patients were mostly female; they had alopecia areata, totalis or universalis. Study-wide results and limits: With alopecia, donors may have immune responses unlike healthy people's. There was no change with DPC sensitization in TCRs above 1 in 1000 frequency.

The CDR3 is 14 amino acids. V lost 3 bases to trimming and J lost 8 bases; unmatched junction nucleotides: 6. From germline, CDR1 is LGHNA and CDR2 YNFKEQ. One entry per CDR3 protein results from TCRdb running MiXCR on the RACE reads. The sample contains 100,000 to 150,000 distinct CDR3 sequences, about 11% of which appear only once. The input for sequencing was whole blood, taken in connection with sensitization to the hapten diphenylcyclopropenone (DPC). This receptor was obtained from a woman between 45 and 65 years old with alopecia areata. Some clones in this sample may be carry-over from other donors' samples. V and J are TRBV4-2 and TRBJ1-4, with 7 bases that match TRBD1. CDR3 DNA: TGTGCCAGCAGCCACGGGACAGCGGACGAAAAACTGTTTTTT. Translated, it gives CASSHGTADEKLFF.